This T cell receptor beta chain appears in the sequencing data of a study of T cells after yellow fever vaccination (dated by TCRdb to the late 2010s). For context, the study as a whole: The SMART-Seq v4 Ultra Low Input RNA kit was used to prepare libraries from fractions with low cell numbers. Bulk TCR alpha and beta repertoires were sequenced longitudinally to track T-cell clones before and after primary and booster YFV17D yellow fever vaccination. Two healthy male donors, one aged 18 to 29 and one aged 30 to 40 years, were included in the cohort. Bulk PBMC replicates and cell subsets were isolated from blood drawn at multiple timepoints before and after both primary and secondary immunization.

The research as a whole found: The study included only a couple of donors, which limits how far the findings can be generalized. Compared with the primary T-cell response, the secondary T-cell response was weaker but faster, peaking on day 5 rather than day 15. A small share of clonotypes occurred in both CD4 and CD8 compartments, likely arising from convergent recombination. After the booster, most of the clones that had expanded following primary vaccination were detected again (96% of CD4 and around 90% of CD8), which suggests that memory was broadly maintained. Computational filtering was required because FACS-sorted repertoires could contain abundant contaminating clonotypes from the bulk population.

TCR cDNA was synthesized by 5'RACE template switching, which introduced a universal primer site and unique molecular identifiers. Priming of cDNA synthesis was performed from both the TCR alpha and TCR beta constant segments. Library amplification involved two PCR steps, and the second step added sample barcodes and sequencing adapters. Libraries were sequenced on Illumina HiSeq 2500 (2x100 bp) or NovaSeq (2x150 bp). Concerning the study's data processing: Demultiplexing of reads and collapsing into UMI consensus sequences were performed with MIGEC, and V(D)J alignment was carried out with MiXCR. Vaccine-responding clonotypes were defined with edgeR using replicate PBMC samples, requiring FDR below 0.01 and a log2 fold change above 5 up to day 15. Bulk clonotypes were assigned CD4 or CD8 identity according to which sequenced CD4 or CD8 repertoire held them at higher abundance. Starting from the raw public reads, TCRdb applied fastp trimming at Q25, assembled clones with MiXCR and retained in-frame beta chains. Records with the same CDR3 protein are collapsed into one entry carrying the most frequent genes and DNA. The V and J calls shown here were made by TCRdb, not taken from the authors' results. The sample yields approximately 300,000 distinct CDR3 sequences; around 6.8% were counted once. The ten largest make up roughly a sixth of the sample.

Taken with the paper, the label for treatment or condition translates to: live attenuated yellow fever vaccine strain. At every blood-draw timepoint, two biological replicates of bulk PBMCs were collected. A standard Ficoll-Paque protocol was used to isolate PBMCs from peripheral blood. TriZol was used to extract RNA from bulk PBMCs, from CD4 and CD8 fractions, and from dextramer-positive and dextramer-negative fractions. About this clonotype: Which antigen it targets is not known. Per-base qualities were not stored, and no clone one base away is much larger.

Cut back by 5 bases and 4 bases, the V and J ends lie 14 bases apart. CDR3 length: 14 amino acids, cysteine to phenylalanine. Here the CDR3 DNA is all that survives: 42 bases in frame from base 1. Reading the germline V gene gives CDR1 ENHRY and CDR2 SYGVKD. The sample was PBMCs, taken 45 days after the first yellow fever vaccination. In this chain, TRBV10-3 is recombined with TRBJ1-2; no D gene is confidently identified. The clonotype was recovered from a man aged 18 to 29 who received the YFV17D yellow fever vaccine. The encoded CDR3 is CAISLDGLGYGYTF. The DNA reads TGTGCCATCAGTCTAGACGGTCTTGGCTATGGCTACACCTTC.